Described below is a single TCR beta chain sequence and its context. The antigen is unknown. The data derive from a study of radiation and T cells in renal cell carcinoma. Regarding the study as a whole: In blood, top tumor clones expanded by 2 weeks, shrinking by 4. Baseline intratumoral clonotype presence is unknown without pretreatment biopsies.

Repertoires were generated with immunoSEQ multiplex PCR, while TCRdb's copy carries only in-frame clones and drops some. Of 100,000 to 150,000 clones in the sample, approximately 80% were seen once. CDR3 length: 13 residues. The V and J ends lost 6 bases and 0 bases, in that order; junction bases with no gene match: 3. CDR1 and CDR2 from the germline V gene are SQVTM and ANQGSEA. Stated time point: baseline pretreatment blood. Treatment: 15 Gy SBRT to primary tumor, nephrectomy 4 weeks later. The tumor was a clear cell renal cell carcinoma. The clonotype comes from an older woman with renal cell carcinoma. The sequenced sample was blood, obtained from a patient whose treatment included radiotherapy and nephrectomy. The chain uses TRBV29-1 and TRBJ1-1, with TRBD1 matching over 8 bases. The CDR3 is CSVWTGMNTEAFF. The CDR3 region has the DNA TGCAGCGTCTGGACAGGGATGAACACTGAAGCTTTCTTT.